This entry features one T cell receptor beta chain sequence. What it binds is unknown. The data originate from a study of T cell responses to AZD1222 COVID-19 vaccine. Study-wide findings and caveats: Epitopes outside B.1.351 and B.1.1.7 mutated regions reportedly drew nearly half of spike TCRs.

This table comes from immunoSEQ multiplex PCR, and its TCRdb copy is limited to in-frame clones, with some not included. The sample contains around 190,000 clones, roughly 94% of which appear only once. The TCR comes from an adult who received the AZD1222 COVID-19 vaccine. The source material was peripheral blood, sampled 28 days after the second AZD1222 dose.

The CDR3 protein is CASSDGLGSGNTIYF. Here the CDR3 DNA reads TGTGCCAGCAGCGACGGGCTGGGCTCTGGAAACACCATATATTTT. The gene calls are TRBV11-3 and TRBJ1-3; D gene unclear. The V gene's germline CDR1 is SGHNT and CDR2 YENEEA. The CDR3 is made up of 15 amino acids. Between the trimmed V and J ends, which lost 5 bases and 0 bases, there was a span of 11 bases.